This T cell receptor beta chain was identified in a study of T cell responses to AZD1222 COVID-19 vaccine (dated by TCRdb to the early 2020s). Regarding the study in general: Because spike-specific TCR depth and breadth did not differ between the two schedules, AZD1222 recipients who got a second dose at roughly 4 weeks were pooled with those who got a second dose at roughly 12 weeks. TCR sequencing was performed for 230 to 250 trial participants, of whom roughly 200 were given two doses of AZD1222 and approximately 26 were given two doses of MenACWY control vaccine. Trial participants were enrolled by age into 18-55, 56-69 and 70-plus year subgroups, with around 140, 26 and 57 TCR-sequenced participants respectively. Broad study findings and their caveats: The 56-69-year group was small, and its depth increase did not reach significance, likely because of low power. Spike-specific TCR breadth and depth rose significantly after two AZD1222 doses compared with day 0 and with MenACWY recipients. Because no day 14 peak-response samples were available, repertoires were characterized only after the peak T cell response. Reportedly, almost half of the unique spike-specific TCRs recognized epitopes lying outside the regions that are mutated in the B.1.351 and B.1.1.7 variants. Only six or seven AZD1222 recipients were SARS-CoV-2 seropositive at baseline, limiting conclusions about previously exposed vaccinees. Vaccine-associated CD4 TCRs spanned the whole spike protein, with dominant responses in regions 160-218 and 743-854. Most participants were white British and females outnumbered males, and the authors suggested that clonal diversity may have been underestimated.

From the cysteine up to the phenylalanine, the CDR3 has a length of 15 residues. This entry keeps only the CDR3 DNA: 45 bases, framed from base 1. Based on the germline V gene, the CDR1 and CDR2 sequences are MDHEN and SYDVKM. V ends up 6 bases short and J 8 bases short, with an unmatched junction base count of 11. Details on this clone: Its recognized antigen is unknown. Base-call qualities are not available, and no considerably larger clone is one nucleotide away.

What the time point label conveys for this sample: baseline before first vaccination. Vaccinee samples came from UK trials COV001 and COV002, including a single-blind randomized controlled phase 2/3 trial of AZD1222 (ChAdOx1 nCoV-19) in healthy adults. Trial participant PBMC samples were collected at day 0 and day 28 after the second dose for TCRbeta chain sequencing. The CDR3 regions of human TCRbeta chains were analyzed by immunosequencing. In the source study's methods: Repertoire TCRs were checked for matches against a reference library of SARS-CoV-2-specific TCRs that had been generated using the MIRA antigen-specificity platform. Breadth meant the fraction of unique TCRs that were SARS-CoV-2-associated, whereas depth meant the fraction of total T cells that were SARS-CoV-2-associated. Using the MIRA data, each spike-specific TCR was mapped to the spike region that the TCR reacts to and placed in a CD4 or CD8 class. Log10-transformed breadth and depth values were compared by one-way ANOVA with Sidak's multiple comparisons tests. TCRdb obtained this table from immuneACCESS and retained in-frame rearrangements with V and J assigned. These tables miss some clones; where compared with another copy, unresolved V genes account for less than half of the shortfall, and the remainder is unexplained. V, J and clone size are those of that table, while D and trimming were read from the DNA. The sample data list more than 150,000 clones, and 90% of these were observed just once. The ten largest account for around 5.8% of the sample.

The chain couples TRBV28 to TRBJ1-4; TRBD1 aligns with 8 central bases. The clonotype comes from an adult in good health. Sequenced here: peripheral blood, sampled on day 0 of AZD1222 vaccination. The nucleotides read TGTGCCAGCAGCAGCCCAGGGGGCTTTGGGGAAAAACTGTTTTTT. Its protein reads: CASSSPGGFGEKLFF.